This T cell receptor (beta chain) originates from a study of blood T cell repertoires in COVID-19. As for the study in general: Nucleic acid was either cDNA or gDNA, and it came from T cells, B-cell-depleted T cells, or PBMCs.

Generated by immunoSEQ multiplex PCR, the TCRdb table keeps only in-frame clones and is missing some. The sample shows 50,000 to 80,000 clones, just under 90% of them seen only once. The CDR3 is made up of 12 amino acids. Germline V gene sequence: CDR1 LNHDA, CDR2 SQIVND (reference sequence). V dropped 6 bases and J dropped 0 bases, with 3 bases sitting between them. The chain recombines TRBV19 with TRBJ1-5; D is unclear. The source material was peripheral blood. This TCR was sampled from a man in his sixties with acute or convalescent COVID-19. CDR3 DNA sequence: TGTGCCAGTAGCCATAGCAATCAGCCCCAGCATTTT. Translating gives CASSHSNQPQHF. Full variable domain (missing parts from reference TRBV19 and TRBJ1-5): DGGITQSPKYLFRKEGQNVTLSCEQNLNHDAMYWYRQDPGQGLRLIYYSQIVNDFQKGDIAEGYSVSREKKESFPLTVTSAQKNPTAFYLCASSHSNQPQHFGDGTRLSIL.